The T cell receptor beta chain described here comes from a study of blood T cell repertoires in COVID-19. Study information: T cells, B-cell-depleted T cells, or PBMCs provided the cDNA or gDNA that served as material.

In the authors' workflow: Reference gene primer amplification in the assay estimated nucleated cell counts. TCRdb's copy holds only in-frame clones and misses some; the assay was immunoSEQ multiplex PCR. The D gene and trimming were derived from the DNA, and the V and J assignments and clone size from that table. Of about 220,000 clones in the sample, 82% were seen once. The CDR3 runs 16 residues. V dropped 6 bases and J dropped 7; count of bases not matched to a gene: 14. Germline-derived CDR1 and CDR2 are LNHDA and SQIVND (reference sequence). The genes are TRBV19 and TRBJ1-1; 10 bases align to TRBD1. This clonotype was obtained from a woman of 80 years or more with acute or convalescent COVID-19. The specimen sequenced was peripheral blood. In DNA, the CDR3 is TGTGCCAGTAGAGGACAGGGGGGACACTCGGGCGGTGAAGCTTTCTTT. Translating gives CASRGQGGHSGGEAFF.